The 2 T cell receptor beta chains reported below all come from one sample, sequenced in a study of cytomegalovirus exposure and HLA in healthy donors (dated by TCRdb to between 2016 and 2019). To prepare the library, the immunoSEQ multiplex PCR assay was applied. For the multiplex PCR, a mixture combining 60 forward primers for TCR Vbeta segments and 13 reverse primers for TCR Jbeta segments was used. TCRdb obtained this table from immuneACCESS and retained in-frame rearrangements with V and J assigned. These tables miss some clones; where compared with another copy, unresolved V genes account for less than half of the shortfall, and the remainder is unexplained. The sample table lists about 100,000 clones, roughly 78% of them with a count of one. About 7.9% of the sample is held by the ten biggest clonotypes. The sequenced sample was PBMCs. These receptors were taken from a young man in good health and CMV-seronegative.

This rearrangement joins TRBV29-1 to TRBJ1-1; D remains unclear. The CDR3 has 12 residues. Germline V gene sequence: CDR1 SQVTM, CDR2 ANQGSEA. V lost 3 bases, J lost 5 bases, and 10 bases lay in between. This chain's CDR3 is CSVEVGVTEAFF. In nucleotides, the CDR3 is TGCAGCGTTGAGGTAGGAGTTACTGAAGCTTTCTTT.

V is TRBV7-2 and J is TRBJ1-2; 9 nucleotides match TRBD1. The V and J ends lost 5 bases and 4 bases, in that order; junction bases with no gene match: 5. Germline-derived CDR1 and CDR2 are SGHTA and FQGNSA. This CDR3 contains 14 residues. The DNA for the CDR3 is TGTGCCAGCAGCCACAGGGGGCGGGTCTATGGCTACACCTTC. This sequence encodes CASSHRGRVYGYTF.